This is a list of T cell receptor beta chains from one sample in a study of shared T cell receptors in the human thymus. Produced via immunoSEQ multiplex PCR; TCRdb's table is partial and in-frame only. The sample comprises 500,000 to 750,000 clones, roughly 90% of which are singletons, and about 0.01% rests with the top ten. The same sample was also studied in work on human thymus T cells.

The sequencing input was thymocytes. All receptors come from a boy under three years old with a congenital heart defect. The CDR3 runs from the conserved cysteine through the conserved F or W. The order of the fields is J gene, V gene, clone size, D gene, CDR3 DNA, CDR3 protein. The D gene is left open where the match is weak. Not all rows give a size; the values are once, few, many and, for expanded clones, a class.

J gene: TRBJ2-7; V gene: TRBV11-2; clone size: NA; D gene: TRBD1; CDR3 DNA: TGTGCCAGCAGCTCGACTAGGACAGGGTCCCCCTACGAGCAGTACTTC; CDR3 protein: CASSSTRTGSPYEQYF
J gene: TRBJ2-7; V gene: TRBV21-1; clone size: NA; D gene: NA; CDR3 DNA: TGTGCCAGCAGCAGGACTAGCGGGAGCCGGTACGAGCAGTACTTC; CDR3 protein: CASSRTSGSRYEQYF
J gene: TRBJ2-7; V gene: TRBV27; clone size: NA; D gene: NA; CDR3 DNA: TGTGCCAGCAGGGGGGCTGCCGGGTCGGGGTACGAGCAGTACTTC; CDR3 protein: CASRGAAGSGYEQYF
J gene: TRBJ2-1; V gene: TRBV28; clone size: NA; D gene: TRBD2; CDR3 DNA: TGTGCCAGCAGGGGTTTCAAGGCGGGAGTAGAATCCTACAATGAGCAGTTCTTC; CDR3 protein: CASRGFKAGVESYNEQFF
J gene: TRBJ1-2; V gene: TRBV25-1; clone size: NA; D gene: NA; CDR3 DNA: TGTGCCAGCAGTGAAGATAACAGGCACGAGGGCTACACCTTC; CDR3 protein: CASSEDNRHEGYTF
J gene: TRBJ1-1; V gene: TRBV19; clone size: few; D gene: NA; CDR3 DNA: TGTGCCAGTCAGGCCTCGGCAGATCTTGAAGCTTTCTTT; CDR3 protein: CASQASADLEAFF
J gene: TRBJ2-7; V gene: TRBV7-8; clone size: NA; D gene: TRBD2; CDR3 DNA: TGTGCCAGCAGCCCGAAGACTAGCGGGAGAGTCCACGAGCAGTACTTC; CDR3 protein: CASSPKTSGRVHEQYF
J gene: TRBJ2-7; V gene: TRBV4-2; clone size: NA; D gene: NA; CDR3 DNA: TGTGCCAGCAGCCAAGTACCAGGGCAAGAGCAGTACTTC; CDR3 protein: CASSQVPGQEQYF
J gene: TRBJ2-6; V gene: TRBV5-4; clone size: few; D gene: NA; CDR3 DNA: TGTGCCAGCAGCTTGTTGGAGGGGAAGGGGGCCAACGTCCTGACTTTC; CDR3 protein: CASSLLEGKGANVLTF
J gene: TRBJ1-5; V gene: TRBV6-5; clone size: once; D gene: TRBD1; CDR3 DNA: TGTGCCAGCAGTAAACAGGGGGCGAGCAATCAGCCCCAGCATTTT; CDR3 protein: CASSKQGASNQPQHF
J gene: TRBJ2-5; V gene: TRBV7-2; clone size: NA; D gene: TRBD2; CDR3 DNA: TGTGCCAGCAGCCCGACCGCCGGGACTAGCCCATACCCACGAGAGACCCAGTACTTC; CDR3 protein: CASSPTAGTSPYPRETQYF
J gene: TRBJ2-1; V gene: TRBV7-2; clone size: once; D gene: TRBD2; CDR3 DNA: TGTGCCAGCAGCTTAGAGCGGGGAGGGTACAATGAGCAGTTCTTC; CDR3 protein: CASSLERGGYNEQFF
J gene: TRBJ2-3; V gene: TRBV5-4; clone size: NA; D gene: TRBD2; CDR3 DNA: TGTGCCAGCAGCTTCCTAGCGGGAGGGGGAGATACGCAGTATTTT; CDR3 protein: CASSFLAGGGDTQYF
J gene: TRBJ2-1; V gene: TRBV14; clone size: NA; D gene: TRBD2; CDR3 DNA: TGTGCCAGCAGCCAAGATAGCGCGGGAGCGTTCGATGAGCAGTTCTTC; CDR3 protein: CASSQDSAGAFDEQFF
J gene: TRBJ2-3; V gene: TRBV6-6; clone size: NA; D gene: TRBD1; CDR3 DNA: TGTGCCAGCAGTTACAGGACAGGGAGCACAGATACGCAGTATTTT; CDR3 protein: CASSYRTGSTDTQYF
J gene: TRBJ2-5; V gene: TRBV4-1; clone size: NA; D gene: TRBD2; CDR3 DNA: TGCGCCAGCAGCCAAGAACTAGCGGGAAGAGAGACCCAGTACTTC; CDR3 protein: CASSQELAGRETQYF
J gene: TRBJ2-3; V gene: TRBV27; clone size: NA; D gene: NA; CDR3 DNA: TGTGCCAGCAGTTCGGGACACCATACGCAGTATTTT; CDR3 protein: CASSSGHHTQYF
J gene: TRBJ2-7; V gene: TRBV11-2; clone size: NA; D gene: TRBD2; CDR3 DNA: TGTGCCAGCAGCAAAAGGACTAGCGGGAGGGCCAGGTTTACCTACGAGCAGTACTTC; CDR3 protein: CASSKRTSGRARFTYEQYF
J gene: TRBJ2-1; V gene: TRBV15; clone size: NA; D gene: NA; CDR3 DNA: TGTGCCACCAGCAGAGTCTGGGGGGAGAAGGACAATGAGCAGTTCTTC; CDR3 protein: CATSRVWGEKDNEQFF
J gene: TRBJ2-1; V gene: TRBV10-2; clone size: NA; D gene: TRBD2; CDR3 DNA: TGCGCCAGCAGTGAATGTGCAGAAGCGGGAGCCCTCGGTATCAATGAGCAGTTCTTC; CDR3 protein: CASSECAEAGALGINEQFF
J gene: TRBJ1-3; V gene: TRBV14; clone size: NA; D gene: NA; CDR3 DNA: TGTGCCAGCAGCCAAGTCCGCAGGCCCTCTGGAAACACCATATATTTT; CDR3 protein: CASSQVRRPSGNTIYF
J gene: TRBJ2-7; V gene: TRBV27; clone size: NA; D gene: TRBD1; CDR3 DNA: TGTGCCAGCAGTTCTCCGATGGGACAGAAAACCCTAGGGCAGTACTTC; CDR3 protein: CASSSPMGQKTLGQYF
J gene: TRBJ1-2; V gene: TRBV29-1; clone size: NA; D gene: TRBD1; CDR3 DNA: TGCAGCGTTCTCCCGGGACAGGGATGGGCTAACTATGGCTACACCTTC; CDR3 protein: CSVLPGQGWANYGYTF
J gene: TRBJ1-1; V gene: TRBV6-6; clone size: few; D gene: NA; CDR3 DNA: TGTGCCACCCTCCGCGCGAACACTGAAGCTTTCTTT; CDR3 protein: CATLRANTEAFF
J gene: TRBJ2-7; V gene: TRBV28; clone size: NA; D gene: TRBD2; CDR3 DNA: TGTGCCAGCACCCTGGACAGGGAAGTCTATGGGACTAGCGGGAGGGCCTACGAGCAGTACTTC; CDR3 protein: CASTLDREVYGTSGRAYEQYF
J gene: TRBJ2-3; V gene: TRBV15; clone size: NA; D gene: NA; CDR3 DNA: TGTGCCACCAGCAGAGAGGCGGGTAGGCCAGATACGCAGTATTTT; CDR3 protein: CATSREAGRPDTQYF
J gene: TRBJ2-7; V gene: TRBV7-3; clone size: NA; D gene: TRBD2; CDR3 DNA: TGTGCCAGCAGCGCCAGCGGGAGAAGCGACGAGCAGTACTTC; CDR3 protein: CASSASGRSDEQYF
J gene: TRBJ2-6; V gene: TRBV4-3; clone size: NA; D gene: TRBD1; CDR3 DNA: TGCGCCAGCAGCCCGGGACAGGGAACGGGGGCCAACGTCCTGACTTTC; CDR3 protein: CASSPGQGTGANVLTF
J gene: TRBJ2-7; V gene: TRBV4-2; clone size: NA; D gene: NA; CDR3 DNA: TGTGCCAGCAGCCCGACTAGGGCCGCCGGCGAGCAGTACTTC; CDR3 protein: CASSPTRAAGEQYF
J gene: TRBJ2-7; V gene: TRBV4-3; clone size: NA; D gene: TRBD1; CDR3 DNA: TGCGCCAGCAGCCAAGATGATCGGGGACAGGTTGACGAGCAGTACTTC; CDR3 protein: CASSQDDRGQVDEQYF
J gene: TRBJ1-1; V gene: TRBV19; clone size: few; D gene: TRBD1; CDR3 DNA: TGTGCCAGTAGTATAGGGATCAGGGGGGCGCACACTGAAGCTTTCTTT; CDR3 protein: CASSIGIRGAHTEAFF
J gene: TRBJ2-1; V gene: TRBV15; clone size: NA; D gene: TRBD1; CDR3 DNA: TGTGCCACCAGCAGTCCCCCGGGACAGGCTACTTCGAGCTCCTACAATGAGCAGTTCTTC; CDR3 protein: CATSSPPGQATSSSYNEQFF
J gene: TRBJ2-7; V gene: TRBV4-1; clone size: few; D gene: TRBD1; CDR3 DNA: TGCGCCAGCAGCCAAGAAGATGAACAGGGGCCCTCCGAGCAGTACTTC; CDR3 protein: CASSQEDEQGPSEQYF
J gene: TRBJ2-2; V gene: TRBV19; clone size: NA; D gene: NA; CDR3 DNA: TGTGCCAGTAGTACCCCGACAAGGGGACTCACCGGGGAGCTGTTTTTT; CDR3 protein: CASSTPTRGLTGELFF
J gene: TRBJ2-2; V gene: TRBV11-1; clone size: once; D gene: NA; CDR3 DNA: TGTGCCAGCAGCCTAAATACCCCAGCCCCAGGGAAAGTACCCGGGGAGCTGTTTTTT; CDR3 protein: CASSLNTPAPGKVPGELFF
J gene: TRBJ1-1; V gene: TRBV6-5; clone size: NA; D gene: NA; CDR3 DNA: TGTGCCAGCAGCTTCGAGTACACTGAAGCTTTCTTT; CDR3 protein: CASSFEYTEAFF
J gene: TRBJ2-1; V gene: TRBV27; clone size: NA; D gene: TRBD2; CDR3 DNA: TGTGCCAGCAGTCCTGGGGGGGGACACATAACTAGCGGGATCTACAATGAGCAGTTCTTC; CDR3 protein: CASSPGGGHITSGIYNEQFF
J gene: TRBJ2-1; V gene: TRBV25-1; clone size: NA; D gene: TRBD2; CDR3 DNA: TGTGCCGCTGCGCCGGGGGCTAGCGGGGCCTACAATGAGCAGTTCTTC; CDR3 protein: CAAAPGASGAYNEQFF
J gene: TRBJ2-7; V gene: TRBV6-1; clone size: NA; D gene: TRBD2; CDR3 DNA: TGTGCCAGCAGTGAAGGAACTAGCGGGGTCTCCTACGAGCAGTACTTC; CDR3 protein: CASSEGTSGVSYEQYF
J gene: TRBJ2-1; V gene: TRBV20-1; clone size: NA; D gene: NA; CDR3 DNA: TGCAGTGCTAAAGCGGAGAATGAGCAGTTCTTC; CDR3 protein: CSAKAENEQFF
J gene: TRBJ2-3; V gene: TRBV28; clone size: NA; D gene: NA; CDR3 DNA: TGTGCCAGCAGTTGGGCAGACACAGATACGCAGTATTTT; CDR3 protein: CASSWADTDTQYF
J gene: TRBJ2-5; V gene: TRBV7-9; clone size: NA; D gene: NA; CDR3 DNA: TGTGCCAGCAGCTTAGACCAGCGGAGGGGGCGGGAGGAACAAGAGACCCAGTACTTC; CDR3 protein: CASSLDQRRGREEQETQYF
J gene: TRBJ1-1; V gene: TRBV27; clone size: NA; D gene: NA; CDR3 DNA: TGTGCCAGCAGTCCAAACCACATGAACACTGAAGCTTTCTTT; CDR3 protein: CASSPNHMNTEAFF
J gene: TRBJ1-4; V gene: TRBV6-1; clone size: NA; D gene: NA; CDR3 DNA: TGTGCCAGCAGTGAAGGGGGGGGGTCTAATGAAAAACTGTTTTTT; CDR3 protein: CASSEGGGSNEKLFF
J gene: TRBJ2-7; V gene: TRBV2; clone size: NA; D gene: NA; CDR3 DNA: TGTGCCAGCATTTCCCCCGGGAGAAACCACGAGCAGTACTTC; CDR3 protein: CASISPGRNHEQYF
J gene: TRBJ2-7; V gene: TRBV29-1; clone size: NA; D gene: TRBD2; CDR3 DNA: TGCAGCGTCCAGCGGGAAGCATACGAGCAGTACTTC; CDR3 protein: CSVQREAYEQYF
J gene: TRBJ2-7; V gene: TRBV27; clone size: NA; D gene: NA; CDR3 DNA: TGTGCCAGCAGCAAACGGGGGAATTTGGTCGAGCAGTACTTC; CDR3 protein: CASSKRGNLVEQYF
J gene: TRBJ2-1; V gene: TRBV11-3; clone size: NA; D gene: NA; CDR3 DNA: TGTGCCAGCAGCTTAAGAGCGGCTACCTACAATGAGCAGTTCTTC; CDR3 protein: CASSLRAATYNEQFF
J gene: TRBJ2-3; V gene: TRBV6-5; clone size: NA; D gene: NA; CDR3 DNA: TGTGCCAGCAGTTACCCGGACAGAAGAGGGGAGCCTACGCAGTATTTT; CDR3 protein: CASSYPDRRGEPTQYF
J gene: TRBJ2-1; V gene: TRBV27; clone size: NA; D gene: TRBD1; CDR3 DNA: TGTGCCAGCAGTCAGGACAGGGGACGGCTACACAATGAGCAGTTCTTC; CDR3 protein: CASSQDRGRLHNEQFF
J gene: TRBJ2-5; V gene: TRBV20-1; clone size: NA; D gene: NA; CDR3 DNA: TGCAGTGCTAGGGGAGAGGGAGACCAGTACTTC; CDR3 protein: CSARGEGDQYF
J gene: TRBJ2-7; V gene: TRBV25-1; clone size: once; D gene: TRBD2; CDR3 DNA: TGTGCCAGCAGTGCCCTGACTAGCGGGGTGGCCCCTTCCTACGAGCAGTACTTC; CDR3 protein: CASSALTSGVAPSYEQYF
J gene: TRBJ1-1; V gene: TRBV14; clone size: NA; D gene: NA; CDR3 DNA: TGTGCCAGCAGCCGGGGGGGACTTATGAACACTGAAGCTTTCTTT; CDR3 protein: CASSRGGLMNTEAFF
J gene: TRBJ1-4; V gene: TRBV4-1; clone size: NA; D gene: NA; CDR3 DNA: TGCGCCAGCAGCCAATTGTACAGGGAGGGGGGTGAAAAACTGTTTTTT; CDR3 protein: CASSQLYREGGEKLFF
J gene: TRBJ2-7; V gene: TRBV21-1; clone size: NA; D gene: NA; CDR3 DNA: TGTGCCAGCTCGCGACAGGCCCCACACTCCTACGAGCAGTACTTC; CDR3 protein: CASSRQAPHSYEQYF
J gene: TRBJ2-5; V gene: TRBV4-1; clone size: NA; D gene: NA; CDR3 DNA: TGCGCCAGCAGCCAAGTCAGGGGTCTAGCGGCCCAGTACTTC; CDR3 protein: CASSQVRGLAAQYF
J gene: TRBJ2-4; V gene: TRBV28; clone size: NA; D gene: NA; CDR3 DNA: TGTGCCAGCAGTGCGGACACCCTAGCCAAAAACATTCAGTACTTC; CDR3 protein: CASSADTLAKNIQYF
J gene: TRBJ2-1; V gene: TRBV19; clone size: NA; D gene: NA; CDR3 DNA: TGTGCCAGTAGTTCTCCGACAGGTAGGGATAAGCAGTTCTTC; CDR3 protein: CASSSPTGRDKQFF
J gene: TRBJ2-5; V gene: TRBV15; clone size: once; D gene: NA; CDR3 DNA: TGTGCCACCAGCGCCCCAGAGGCGGAAGAGACCCAGTACTTC; CDR3 protein: CATSAPEAEETQYF